Following are 9 T cell receptor beta chains from one sample sequenced in a study of breast tumors, draining lymph nodes, adjacent tissues. The lymph nodes were axillary draining lymph nodes from breast cancer patients. TCRdb independently ran MiXCR on the multiplex PCR reads; one entry per CDR3 protein. This table holds some 230,000 distinct CDR3 sequences, around 35% found once. The sequenced sample consisted of axillary lymph node tissue. The receptors were gathered from a female donor with breast cancer. Some clones in this sample may be carry-over from other donors' samples.

The V gene is TRBV5-1, the J gene TRBJ2-6; D call uncertain. The CDR3 has 18 amino acids. Germline V gene sequence: CDR1 SGHRS, CDR2 YFSETQ. V was pared by 1 base and J by 0 bases, with 14 bases between. In nucleotides, the CDR3 is TGCGCCAGCAGCTTGTGTGTCAGGCAGAGCTCTGGGGCCAACGTCCTGACTTTC. It is translated as CASSLCVRQSSGANVLTF.

This clonotype was detected many times. The chain recombines TRBV20-1 with TRBJ2-1; D call uncertain. Trimming removed 6 bases from V and 10 bases from J, with 16 bases in between. The CDR3 has 12 amino acids. Germline CDR1 and CDR2: DFQATT and SNEGSKA (reference sequence). The CDR3 nucleotides read TGCAGTGCGTCCCCCCTCTTTTCGGAGCAGTTCTTC. It is translated as CSASPLFSEQFF.

This clonotype has ten or more counts. The rearrangement uses TRBV6-6 and TRBJ1-5; D remains unclear. The CDR3 runs to 15 residues. CDR1 and CDR2 (germline): MNHNY, SVGAGI (reference sequence). V lost 2 bases and J lost 4, with 12 bases in between. The CDR3 DNA is TGTGCCAGCAGTTACCTCGGTCAGGCAAATCAGCCCCAGCATTTT. This encodes CASSYLGQANQPQHF.

The rearrangement links TRBV5-6 to TRBJ2-1, with 15 bases identical to TRBD2. V shed 3 bases and J 7 bases; nucleotides not matched to a gene: 8. CDR1 SGHDT and CDR2 YYEEEE come from the germline V gene. There are 17 residues in the CDR3. The CDR3 spells CASSWTSGRVGRNEQFF. As DNA, the CDR3 is TGTGCCAGCAGCTGGACTAGCGGGAGGGTGGGGAGGAATGAGCAGTTCTTC.

In this sample, this clonotype turned up many times. J is TRBJ1-5 and V is TRBV20-1; 8 bases agree with TRBD1. The germline V gene encodes CDR1 DFQATT and CDR2 SNEGSKA (reference sequence). Trimming took 0 bases from V and 5 from J; bases not matched to a gene: 3. This CDR3 has 14 residues. The CDR3 DNA sequence: TGCAGTGCTAGAGAGGGGACAGGTCATCAGCCCCAGCATTTT. Its protein is CSAREGTGHQPQHF.

This clonotype was picked up many times. The gene calls are TRBV5-1 and TRBJ2-5, with D possibly being TRBD1 or TRBD2 (5 bases each). The germline V and J ends were trimmed by 5 bases and 2 bases, with 19 bases remaining between them. CDR1 is SGHRS and CDR2 is YFSETQ in the germline V gene. The CDR3 runs to 16 residues. CDR3 sequence reads: CASSHISGGLQETQYF. In DNA form, the CDR3 reads TGCGCCAGCAGTCACATAAGTGGGGGTTTGCAAGAGACCCAGTACTTC.

This sequence joins TRBV29-1 and TRBJ2-3, with 8 positions matching TRBD1. The trim removed 4 bases at V and 4 bases at J, leaving 19 bases unmatched. There are 18 residues in the CDR3. Germline V CDR1 and CDR2: SQVTM, ANQGSEA. CDR3 DNA: TGCAGCGTTGGCCCTTTTGGGTCAGGGGGCAGCCCCGCAGATACGCAGTATTTT. Amino acids: CSVGPFGSGGSPADTQYF.

Of note for this clonotype: At one end, the junction sequence differs from germline, possibly due to a read error. The CDR3 sequence: CVSSLESGQGGGYEQYF. The CDR3 coding sequence is TGTGTCAGCAGCTTAGAGTCGGGACAGGGAGGCGGCTACGAGCAGTACTTC. The chain links TRBV7-9 to TRBJ2-7; 9 bases fit TRBD1. CDR3 size: 17 residues. The germline CDR1 and CDR2 sequences are SEHNR and FQNEAQ (reference sequence). The whole variable domain, filled in from reference TRBV7-9 and TRBJ2-7, reads DTGVSQNPRHKITKRGQNVTFRCDPISEHNRLYWYRQTLGQGPEFLTYFQNEAQLEKSRLLSDRFSAERPKGSFSTLEIQRTEQGDSAMYLCVSSLESGQGGGYEQYFGPGTRLTVT.

The chain carries TRBV7-3 and TRBJ1-6; TRBD1 matches at 11 bases. Germline V CDR1 and CDR2: SGHTA, FQGTGA. CDR3 size: 15 residues. Losses at the gene ends were 6 bases for V and 7 bases for J; bases not matched to a gene: 5. The CDR3: CASRQGTGGNSPLHF. DNA of the CDR3: TGTGCCAGCAGACAGGGGACAGGGGGAAATTCACCCCTCCACTTT.